The source of this T cell receptor (beta chain) is a study of blood T cell repertoires in COVID-19. About the research overall: The origin of the acute and convalescent COVID-19 samples was the United States, Italy and Spain. PBMCs, B-cell-depleted T cells, or T cells were the source of the cDNA or gDNA that made up the material.

CDR3 size: 16 residues. Germline lookup yields CDR1 LNHDA and CDR2 SQIVND (reference sequence). Between the trimmed V and J ends, which lost 4 bases and 7 bases, there was a span of 19 bases. Authors' methods: The authors estimated nucleated cell counts from reference gene primer amplification. The data were produced by immunoSEQ multiplex PCR, yet TCRdb's version contains in-frame clones alone and is incomplete. The DNA gave D and trimming, while V, J and clone size come from that table. This sample carries more than 90,000 clones, more than 75% of them seen once, and the ten largest clones take around 4.5%.

The receptor was isolated from a man aged 40-55 years with acute or convalescent COVID-19. J is TRBJ2-2 and V is TRBV19, with D possibly being TRBD2 (7 bases). Source material: peripheral blood. Written as DNA, the CDR3 is TGTGCCAGTAGTACTGGGGGGGGCCCCGAAGTCGGGGAGCTGTTTTTT. Protein sequence: CASSTGGGPEVGELFF. Complete variable domain (other parts from reference TRBV19 and TRBJ2-2): DGGITQSPKYLFRKEGQNVTLSCEQNLNHDAMYWYRQDPGQGLRLIYYSQIVNDFQKGDIAEGYSVSREKKESFPLTVTSAQKNPTAFYLCASSTGGGPEVGELFFGEGSRLTVL.